This T cell receptor beta chain stems from a study of control samples from healthy donors and cancer patients (TCRdb year 2020). From the cysteine through the phenylalanine, the CDR3 covers 15 amino acids. The entry retains the CDR3 DNA only, 45 bases that are in frame from base 1. The germline V gene (reference sequence) supplies CDR1 GTSNPN and CDR2 SVGIG. After removal of 2 bases from V and 6 bases from J, the junction retains 9 bases not matched to a gene. Preparation of the library involved the immunoSEQ multiplex PCR assay. What TCRdb holds here is the immuneACCESS table cut down to in-frame rearrangements. Part of the clones is not present; checked against another copy, under half of the missing clones reflect an unresolved V gene, and the others are unexplained. This sample has 150,000 or so clones in its table, and around 88% of those were observed once. About 1.7% of the sample is in the top ten clones.

With regard to this clone: Its cognate antigen has yet to be identified. Base qualities are not provided; no much larger clone lies one nucleotide away.

The chain uses TRBV30 and TRBJ1-2; 10 junctional bases match TRBD1. The TCR sequence derives from a man between 18 and 29 years old in good health. What was sequenced was blood. In nucleotides, the sequence is TGTGCCTGGAGTCTGACAGGGGGCGCCAAGGATGGCTACACCTTC. This codes for CAWSLTGGAKDGYTF. The variable domain in full, with residues beyond the CDR3 obtained from the reference TRBV30 and TRBJ1-2 genes, is SQTIHQWPATLVQPVGSPLSLECTVEGTSNPNLYWYRQAAGRGLQLLFYSVGIGQISSEVPQNLSASRPQDRQFILSSKKLLLSDSGFYLCAWSLTGGAKDGYTFGSGTRLTVV.